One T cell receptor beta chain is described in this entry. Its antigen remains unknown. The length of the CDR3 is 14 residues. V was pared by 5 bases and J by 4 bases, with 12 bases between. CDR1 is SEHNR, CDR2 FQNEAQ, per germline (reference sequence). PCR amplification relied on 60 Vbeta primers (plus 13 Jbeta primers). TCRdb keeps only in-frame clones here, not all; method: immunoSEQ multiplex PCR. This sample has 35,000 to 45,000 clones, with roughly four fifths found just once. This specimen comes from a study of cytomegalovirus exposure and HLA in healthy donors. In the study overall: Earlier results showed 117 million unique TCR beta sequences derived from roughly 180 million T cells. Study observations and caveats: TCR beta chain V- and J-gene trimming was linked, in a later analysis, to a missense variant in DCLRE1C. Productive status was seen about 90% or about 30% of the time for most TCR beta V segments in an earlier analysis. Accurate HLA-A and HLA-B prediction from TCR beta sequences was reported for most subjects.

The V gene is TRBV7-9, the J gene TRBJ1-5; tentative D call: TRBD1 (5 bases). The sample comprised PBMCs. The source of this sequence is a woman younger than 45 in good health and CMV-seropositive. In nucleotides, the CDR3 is TGTGCCAGCAGCCCCGGGGGAGGGAATCAGCCCCAGCATTTT. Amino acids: CASSPGGGNQPQHF.